One and the same sample provided the 23 T cell receptor beta chains below, sequenced in a study of blood T cell repertoires in COVID-19. Sequencing used immunoSEQ multiplex PCR; TCRdb keeps in-frame clones, though not all of them. This table has about 300,000 clones, nearly 90% appearing once. The sequencing input was peripheral blood. These receptors originate from a woman aged 25-40 years with COVID-19, enrolled during active disease.

The genes are TRBV15 and TRBJ1-6; possible D gene TRBD1, 5 bases. Germline CDR1 reads LNHNV; CDR2 reads YYDKDF (reference sequence). The CDR3 loop spans 14 amino acids. Trimming removed 3 bases at V and 10 bases at J, with 13 bases between. In nucleotides, the CDR3 is TGTGCCACCAGCAGGGACCAGGGTGTCTCACCCCTCCACTTT. Protein product: CATSRDQGVSPLHF.

V and J are TRBV7-9 and TRBJ2-5; 10 bases map to TRBD1. V was clipped by 0 bases and J by 5 bases; unmatched bases: 6. The length of the CDR3 is 16 residues. The germline gives CDR1 SEHNR, CDR2 FQNEAQ (reference sequence). In DNA form, the CDR3 reads TGTGCCAGCAGCTTAGCGGGGACAGGGGCGAGGGAGACCCAGTACTTC. This sequence encodes CASSLAGTGARETQYF.

The J gene is TRBJ1-2, the V gene TRBV12-3 or TRBV12-4; no clear D gene. The CDR3 is 11 amino acids. V was trimmed by 5 bases and J by 6 bases, leaving 7 bases between them. CDR3 DNA sequence: TGTGCCAGCAGTGTGGCAGATGGCTACACCTTC. The encoded protein is CASSVADGYTF.

The chain couples TRBV7-9 to TRBJ1-1, with TRBD1 as a possible D gene (6 bases). Trimming left V 4 bases short and J 6 bases short, with 15 bases between. The CDR3 has 14 amino acids. The germline CDR1 and CDR2 sequences are SEHNR and FQNEAQ (reference sequence). The CDR3 DNA is TGTGCCAGCAGCTCTGGGGCAGGGGTCCCTGAAGCTTTCTTT. It is translated as CASSSGAGVPEAFF.

The V and J genes are TRBV2 and TRBJ1-2, with 9 bases aligning to TRBD1. In germline, CDR1 is SNHLY, CDR2 FYNNEI. J lost 7 bases, V lost 2 bases, and 5 bases had no gene match. The CDR3 extends over 14 amino acids. The CDR3 DNA reads as TGTGCCAGCAGTGAATCGGGACAGGGTGGTGGCTACACCTTC. This codes for CASSESGQGGGYTF.

The V gene is TRBV18, the J gene TRBJ2-3; the match to TRBD2 covers 10 bases. V lost 3 bases to trimming and J lost 1 base; unmatched junction nucleotides: 1. Germline CDR1 reads KGHSH; CDR2 reads LQKENI. The CDR3 totals 15 residues. The CDR3 protein is CASSPLAGGTDTQYF. CDR3 nucleotide sequence: TGTGCCAGCTCACCCCTAGCGGGGGGCACAGATACGCAGTATTTT.

The chain combines TRBV2 with TRBJ2-1; 11 bases fit TRBD1. The length of the CDR3 is 14 residues. V was pared by 6 bases and J by 4 bases, with 2 bases of the junction left unmatched. Germline CDR1 and CDR2: SNHLY and FYNNEI. CDR3 nucleotide sequence: TGTGCCAGCAGGGGGACAGGGGGTTACAATGAGCAGTTCTTC. This encodes CASRGTGGYNEQFF.

Only one count was recorded for this clone. The chain employs TRBV11-2 and TRBJ2-2; D gene ambiguous. V gave up 1 base and J gave up 3 bases, with 9 bases separating them. Per the germline V gene, CDR1 is SGHAT and CDR2 is FQNNGV. This CDR3 region has 15 residues. CDR3 nucleotide sequence: TGTGCCAGCAGCTTAGTCGTCACTTACACCGGGGAGCTGTTTTTT. Translating it yields CASSLVVTYTGELFF. The variable domain in full, with the rest retrieved from reference TRBV11-2 and TRBJ2-2, is EAGVAQSPRYKIIEKRQSVAFWCNPISGHATLYWYQQILGQGPKLLIQFQNNGVVDDSQLPKDRFSAERLKGVDSTLKIQPAKLEDSAVYLCASSLVVTYTGELFFGEGSRLTVL.

This chain connects TRBV11-3 to TRBJ1-1, with D possibly TRBD1 on 5 matching bases. The V end lost 0 bases, the J end lost 1 base, and 9 bases lay between the germline ends. CDR1 and CDR2 from the germline V gene are SGHNT and YENEEA. This CDR3 has 15 residues. CDR3 nucleotide sequence: TGTGCCAGCAGCTTAGATGCAGGGCGGAACACTGAAGCTTTCTTT. Translating it yields CASSLDAGRNTEAFF.

Note on this clone: This same CDR3 is encoded by further DNA sequences in the sample. The gene calls are TRBV5-1 and TRBJ1-3; D is unresolved. The V end was cut by 4 bases, the J end by 4 bases, with 12 bases between. Germline lookup yields CDR1 SGHRS and CDR2 YFSETQ. The CDR3 is 14 residues long. CDR3 coding DNA: TGCGCCAGCAGCCTCGCTGGCAGGGGAAACACCATATATTTT. It encodes CASSLAGRGNTIYF.

The chain has TRBV5-1 and TRBJ2-5, with TRBD2 identical over 10 bases. This CDR3 is 16 amino acids long. Trimming cost V 4 bases and J 5 bases; bases outside gene matches: 11. CDR1 is SGHRS, CDR2 YFSETQ, per germline. The CDR3 nucleotides are TGCGCCAGCAGCGGCGAAGTTGGGACTAGCGCCGAGACCCAGTACTTC. This encodes CASSGEVGTSAETQYF.

The gene calls are TRBV25-1 and TRBJ2-1, with a possible D match to TRBD2 (7 bases). The germline V gene has CDR1 MGHDK and CDR2 SYGVNS. Deletions cut 10 bases from V and 5 bases from J, with 21 bases between. There are 15 residues in the CDR3. The chain's CDR3 is CATMDSGTTDNEQFF. Here the CDR3 DNA reads TGTGCCACCATGGACAGTGGGACTACAGACAATGAGCAGTTCTTC.

The gene calls are TRBV4-1 and TRBJ1-4; D not resolved. This CDR3 spans 16 amino acids. Trimming left V 0 bases short and J 4 bases short, with 12 bases between. From germline, CDR1 is MGHRA and CDR2 YSYEKL. The CDR3 sequence: CASSQELIQYNEKLFF. Here the CDR3 DNA reads TGCGCCAGCAGCCAAGAATTAATACAGTATAATGAAAAACTGTTTTTT.

The V gene is TRBV5-6, the J gene TRBJ2-1; TRBD1 aligns across 8 bases. The trim removed 3 bases at V and 7 bases at J, leaving 12 bases unmatched. Germline V CDR1 and CDR2: SGHDT, YYEEEE. The CDR3 runs 16 residues. The CDR3 nucleotides are TGTGCCAGCAGCTATCTCGGCACAGGGGGAAGAAATGAGCAGTTCTTC. This codes for CASSYLGTGGRNEQFF.

This clone was detected only once. The chain has TRBV5-4 and TRBJ1-6; a weak D match, TRBD1 (5 bases). CDR3 length equals 15 residues. Trimming shortened V by 4 bases and J by 7 bases, and 15 bases separated the two germline ends. Germline values: CDR1 SGHNT, CDR2 YYREEE (reference sequence). CDR3 nucleotides: TGTGCCAGCAGCCGTACGGGGGATGCCAATTCACCCCTCCACTTT. Translated: CASSRTGDANSPLHF.

The genes are TRBV12-3 or TRBV12-4 and TRBJ1-5, with D tentatively TRBD1 (6 bases). The CDR3 is 13 residues long. Trimming removed 4 bases at V and 6 bases at J, with 10 bases between. The CDR3 protein is CASSWTVGQPQHF. In DNA form, the CDR3 reads TGTGCCAGCAGTTGGACAGTCGGTCAGCCCCAGCATTTT.

The rearrangement links TRBV3-1 (or the pseudogene TRBV3-2) to TRBJ2-2; tentative D call: TRBD1 (5 bases). The length of the CDR3 is 14 residues. The germline V gene encodes CDR1 LGHDT and CDR2 YNNKEL (reference sequence). Trimming took off 2 bases at V and 6 bases at J, with 10 bases between the two ends. The CDR3 DNA follows: TGTGCCAGCAGCCAATCAGGGCTTCCCGGGGAGCTGTTTTTT. Its protein is CASSQSGLPGELFF.

This clone was detected only once. The chain carries TRBV7-2 and TRBJ2-7; D not certain. CDR1 and CDR2 from the germline V gene are SGHTA and FQGNSA. Trimming stripped 5 bases from V and 1 base from J, with 9 bases between. CDR3 length equals 13 residues. CDR3 sequence (DNA): TGTGCCAGCAGCGTAACAGTTTCCTACGAGCAGTACTTC. Encoded protein: CASSVTVSYEQYF.

The sample holds one count of this clone. The chain couples TRBV7-6 to TRBJ1-4; D remains unclear. Per the germline V gene, CDR1 is SGHVS and CDR2 is FNYEAQ. V lost 1 base, J lost 5 bases, and 5 bases lay in between. The CDR3 has 13 amino acids. The CDR3 here is CASSLDRNEKLFF. CDR3 sequence (DNA): TGTGCCAGCAGCTTAGATCGGAATGAAAAACTGTTTTTT.

J is TRBJ2-1 and V is TRBV28; 8 bases are a match to TRBD2. CDR1 MDHEN and CDR2 SYDVKM come from the germline V gene. V lost 7 bases to trimming and J lost 3 bases; unmatched junction nucleotides: 11. CDR3 length: 16 amino acids. The CDR3 DNA reads as TGTGCCAGCATTAAGAGCGGGGGCCCTTTCTACAATGAGCAGTTCTTC. Residues: CASIKSGGPFYNEQFF.

The chain links TRBV2 to TRBJ2-7, with a possible D match to TRBD1 (5 bases). V lost 6 bases and J lost 4, with 16 bases in between. The CDR3 runs 14 residues. Germline values: CDR1 SNHLY, CDR2 FYNNEI. The CDR3, as DNA: TGTGCCAGCAGGCCTGAGGCAGGGTGGTACGAGCAGTACTTC. Translation gives CASRPEAGWYEQYF.

J is TRBJ2-1 and V is TRBV5-1; a possible D gene is TRBD1 (6 bases). Trimming removed 7 bases from V and 4 bases from J, with 12 bases in between. The germline CDR1 and CDR2 sequences are SGHRS and YFSETQ. There are 13 residues in the CDR3. The CDR3 DNA reads as TGCGCCAGCCGGAGACAGGAGTACAATGAGCAGTTCTTC. Its protein is CASRRQEYNEQFF.

V is TRBV24-1 and J is TRBJ2-7, with 7 bases fitting TRBD1. J was trimmed by 4 bases and V by 2 bases; bases with no gene match: 7. The germline gives CDR1 KGHDR, CDR2 SFDVKD. This CDR3 contains 15 residues. As DNA, the CDR3 is TGTGCCACCAGTGATTGGACAGGACAGGCGTACGAGCAGTACGTC. Its translation: CATSDWTGQAYEQYV.